A single sample gave rise to the 14 T cell receptor beta chains below, sequenced in a study of T cell clonality in common variable immunodeficiency. Using immunoSEQ multiplex PCR, the repertoire was profiled, and TCRdb retains in-frame clones only, with some absent. The repertoire has 42,000 or so clones, none seen only once; the ten largest take over 1.2%. The sample consisted of peripheral blood mononuclear cells. These receptors all stem from a person aged 18-70 years in good health.

This clone came up many times. The read falls 3 residues short of the CDR3 end, and the missing part is taken from the germline J gene. The rearrangement joins TRBV6-1 to TRBJ2-7; possibly TRBD1 for D (5 bases). Germline CDR1 is MNHNS and CDR2 is SASEGT. The CDR3 length is 15 residues. The germline V and J ends were trimmed by 1 base and 1 base, with 11 bases remaining between them. The sequenced part of the CDR3 DNA is TGTGCCAGCAGTGAAGAGCCCACAGGTTCCTACGAG. Amino acid sequence: CASSEEPTGSYE. The whole CDR3 is CASSEEPTGSYEQYF.

Ten or more counts support this clone. The read halts 3 residues ahead of the CDR3 end, with the missing end drawn from the germline J gene. The rearrangement joins TRBV5-1 to TRBJ1-1; 7 nucleotides match TRBD1. V was clipped by 2 bases and J by 4 bases; unmatched bases: 5. In germline, CDR1 is SGHRS, CDR2 YFSETQ. The CDR3 is 14 amino acids. This CDR3 is CASSLETGLTEAFF. The CDR3 DNA, read in part, is TGCGCCAGCAGCTTAGAGACAGGGCTCACTGAA.

This clone has just a few counts. With the read ending 3 residues before the CDR3 end, the germline J gene is used to fill in that end. The chain recombines TRBV7-2 with TRBJ1-1, with D perhaps matching TRBD1 (6 bases). This CDR3 is 14 amino acids long. Germline loops: CDR1 SGHTA, CDR2 FQGNSA. CDR3 DNA (partial): TGTGCCAGCAGCGTCAGGGGTGGAGAAGAGACA. Encoded protein: CASSVRGGEET. The full CDR3 reads CASSVRGGEETAFF. Looking up the rest from reference TRBV7-2 and TRBJ1-1 gives the full variable domain: GAGVSQSPSNKVTEKGKDVELRCDPISGHTALYWYRQSLGQGLEFLIYFQGNSAPDKSGLPSDRFSAERTGGSVSTLTIQRTQQEDSAVYLCASSVRGGEETAFFGQGTRLTVV.

This clone has at least ten counts. The DNA ends 3 residues before the CDR3 does, and the rest of the CDR3 is filled in from the germline J gene. The rearrangement joins TRBV15 to TRBJ2-7, with 8 bases fitting TRBD1. The ends lost 6 bases at V and 0 bases at J; junction bases unmatched: 7. The CDR3 has 15 residues. Germline CDR1 LNHNV, CDR2 YYDKDF (reference sequence). The covered CDR3 bases are TGTGCCACCAGGGCGAGAACAGGGGGCTCCTACGAG. Its protein is CATRARTGGSYE. The whole CDR3 region reads CATRARTGGSYEQYF.

This clone showed up many times. With the read ending 3 residues before the CDR3 end, the germline J gene is used to fill in that end. The chain recombines TRBV20-1 with TRBJ1-5, with a tentative D call TRBD1 (6 bases). The CDR3 is made up of 14 amino acids. Between the trimmed V and J ends, which lost 3 bases and 3 bases, there was a span of 12 bases. Per the germline V gene, CDR1 is DFQATT and CDR2 is SNEGSKA (reference sequence). The sequenced CDR3 bases are TGCAGTGCTAGTCTCCAGGGGACCAATCAGCCC. It codes for CSASLQGTNQP. The CDR3 reads in full as CSASLQGTNQPQHF.

This clone was recorded at least ten times. The DNA ends 3 residues before the CDR3 does, and the rest of the CDR3 is filled in from the germline J gene. This chain joins TRBV12-3 or TRBV12-4 and TRBJ2-1; 7 bases align to TRBD1. The CDR3 runs 15 residues. V was clipped by 5 bases and J by 1 base; unmatched bases: 5. This CDR3 reads CASSNRQGSYNEQFF. The covered CDR3 bases are TGTGCCAGCAGTAACAGACAGGGTTCCTACAATGAG.

This clone has at least ten counts. The CDR3 is cut off 3 residues early in the read; its end comes from the germline J gene. Distinct nucleotide sequences in the sample also encode this CDR3. This chain joins TRBV5-1 and TRBJ2-7; 9 bases line up with TRBD1. With 0 bases clipped from V and 2 bases from J, the junction kept 0 bases outside the gene matches. Germline CDR1 reads SGHRS; CDR2 reads YFSETQ. The CDR3 runs to 14 residues. The chain's CDR3 is CASSLGTGAYEQYF. The CDR3 bases that were read are TGCGCCAGCAGCTTGGGGACAGGGGCCTACGAG.

This clone showed up many times. The missing CDR3 end, 3 residues past where the read stops, is filled in from the germline J gene. The chain is built from TRBV7-3 and TRBJ2-2; D gene unclear. CDR3 length: 13 amino acids. Germline V gene lookup returns CDR1 SGHTA and CDR2 FQGTGA. The V and J ends lost 11 bases and 0 bases respectively, with 10 bases between them. The sequenced part of the CDR3 DNA is TGTGCCGTGGGCAGAGCGAACACCGGGGAG. This encodes CAVGRANTGE. The full-length CDR3 reads as CAVGRANTGELFF.

This clone was seen at least ten times. The DNA ends 3 residues before the CDR3 does, and the rest of the CDR3 is filled in from the germline J gene. This chain links TRBV5-1 with TRBJ2-5; D uncertain. This CDR3 region has 11 residues. V lost 0 bases to trimming and J lost 5 bases, with 2 bases between them. Germline assignment: CDR1 SGHRS and CDR2 YFSETQ. CDR3 DNA, as far as it was read: TGCGCCAGCAGCTTGGCTGAGACC. The encoded protein is CASSLAET. The whole CDR3 sequence reads CASSLAETQYF.

This clone was recorded at least ten times. Read coverage stops 3 residues before the CDR3 terminus; the germline J gene supplies the remainder. The V and J genes are TRBV7-2 and TRBJ2-3; the D gene is possibly TRBD1 (5 bases). From germline, CDR1 is SGHTA and CDR2 FQGNSA. The CDR3 sequence is 14 residues long. V gave up 3 bases and J gave up 6 bases, with 13 bases separating them. CDR3 protein: CASSLRSRADTQYF. The DNA read from the CDR3 is TGTGCCAGCAGCTTGCGTAGCAGGGCCGATACG.

This clone showed up many times. The sequence runs out 3 residues before the end of the CDR3; the remainder is reconstructed from the germline J gene. The rearrangement links TRBV20-1 to TRBJ2-7, with no clear D. Germline V gene lookup returns CDR1 DFQATT and CDR2 SNEGSKA (reference sequence). V shed 5 bases and J shed 0 bases, with 14 bases lying between them. CDR3 length equals 14 residues. The CDR3 spells CSAQPPASSYEQYF. CDR3 DNA, as far as it was read: TGCAGTGCTCAACCGCCAGCGAGCTCCTACGAG.

This clone appeared many times. The DNA ends 3 residues before the CDR3 does, and the rest of the CDR3 is filled in from the germline J gene. The chain uses TRBV7-2 and TRBJ2-7; 9 positions agree with TRBD1. Trimming took 4 bases from V and 6 from J; bases not matched to a gene: 10. The germline V gene has CDR1 SGHTA and CDR2 FQGNSA. The CDR3 is 15 amino acids. CDR3 bases read: TGTGCCAGCAGCTCGGGACAGGGAAACTTTGTCGAG. Protein sequence: CASSSGQGNFVE. The entire CDR3 is CASSSGQGNFVEQYF.

This clone was observed many times. From the germline J gene comes the end of the CDR3, since the read stops 3 residues before it. The chain employs TRBV2 and TRBJ2-1; D is ambiguous. Germline CDR1 and CDR2: SNHLY and FYNNEI. The CDR3 contains 14 residues. Trimming pared 4 bases from V and 3 bases from J, leaving 10 bases between. The DNA read from the CDR3 is TGTGCCAGCAGTGTCCTAGGAGACTACAATGAG. Protein: CASSVLGDYNE. The full CDR3 protein is CASSVLGDYNEQFF.

This clone was seen more than once but under ten times. The CDR3 end is not reached by the read, which stops 3 residues before it; the germline J gene fills it in. The same CDR3 is also encoded by other DNA sequences in this sample. This rearrangement joins TRBV18 to TRBJ1-1, with D perhaps matching TRBD1 (6 bases). The CDR3 totals 13 residues. Germline V gives CDR1 KGHSH, CDR2 LQKENI. CDR3 DNA (partial): TGTGCCAGCTCGTCGAACAGGGAAACCGAA. Protein product: CASSSNRETE. The full CDR3 protein is CASSSNRETEAFF. The full variable domain, rest sourced from reference TRBV18 and TRBJ1-1, is NAGVMQNPRHLVRRRGQEARLRCSPMKGHSHVYWYRQLPEEGLKFMVYLQKENIIDESGMPKERFSAEFPKEGPSILRIQQVVRGDSAAYFCASSSNRETEAFFGQGTRLTVV.